Below, 4 T cell receptor beta chains from the same sample are listed, as sequenced in a study of shared clonotypes between healthy human individuals. Sequencing used immunoSEQ multiplex PCR; TCRdb keeps in-frame clones, though not all of them. The sample contains 2 million to 2.5 million clones, 93% of which appear only once. Specimen: naive CD4+ T cells from PBMCs. Noted subset: CD45RA+ positively selected. The origin of the receptors is a man aged 18 to 30 in good health. Some clones in this sample may be carry-over from other donors' samples.

The chain joins TRBV6-5 to TRBJ1-1; TRBD1 might be the D (6 bases). The CDR3 consists of 13 residues. Germline V gene data show CDR1 as MNHEY and CDR2 as SVGAGI. V was trimmed by 8 bases and J by 4 bases, leaving 14 bases between them. The CDR3 sequence is CASVRGGGTEAFF. The CDR3 nucleotides are TGTGCCAGCGTCAGGGGTGGAGGCACTGAAGCTTTCTTT.

The chain joins TRBV11-2 to TRBJ2-1; 12 bases agree with TRBD2. Germline V gene sequence: CDR1 SGHAT, CDR2 FQNNGV. The length of the CDR3 is 18 residues. The V segment lost 5 bases and the J segment 9 bases; nucleotides outside the gene matches: 17. In nucleotides, the CDR3 is TGTGCCAGCAGCGTACTAGCGGGAGGCCTCGCCGGGAAGGGTGAGCAGTTCTTC. Amino acids: CASSVLAGGLAGKGEQFF.

V is TRBV13 and J is TRBJ2-7, with TRBD2 identical over 10 bases. This CDR3 has 15 residues. Germline assignment: CDR1 PRHDT and CDR2 FYEKMQ (reference sequence). The ends lost 7 bases at V and 4 bases at J; junction bases unmatched: 10. This CDR3 is CASTRAGGPGYEQYF. CDR3 nucleotide sequence: TGTGCCAGCACTCGAGCGGGAGGGCCTGGGTACGAGCAGTACTTC.

The chain recombines TRBV27 with TRBJ2-2; either TRBD1 or TRBD2 may supply D (5 bases each). Trimming left V 6 bases short and J 3 bases short, with 8 bases between. Per the germline V gene, CDR1 is MNHEY and CDR2 is SMNVEV (reference sequence). The CDR3 has 13 residues. Here the CDR3 reads CASRGTDTGELFF. Here the CDR3 DNA reads TGTGCCAGCAGGGGGACCGACACCGGGGAGCTGTTTTTT.